This TCR beta chain was found in a study of blood T cell repertoires in COVID-19. As for the study in general: The United States, Italy and Spain provided the acute and convalescent COVID-19 samples. Sources were T cells, B-cell-depleted T cells, or PBMCs; the material itself was cDNA or gDNA.

How the authors handled the data: Cell counts per sample came from amplifying reference gene primers. Profiled with immunoSEQ multiplex PCR; TCRdb holds only in-frame clones, not every one. Clone size and V and J calls were adopted from that table, with D and trimming inferred from the DNA. The sample contains 15,000 to 20,000 clones, roughly three quarters of which appear only once. The CDR3 is 13 residues long. V was trimmed by 3 bases and J by 3 bases, leaving 9 bases between them. Germline-derived CDR1 and CDR2 are SGDLS and YYNGEE. This chain uses TRBV9 with TRBJ2-5; possible D gene TRBD1, 6 bases. The sequencing input was peripheral blood. This TCR derives from a man in his 60s with active or convalescent COVID-19. CDR3 coding DNA: TGTGCCAGCAGCGAACACAGGGAAGAGACCCAGTACTTC. It codes for CASSEHREETQYF.